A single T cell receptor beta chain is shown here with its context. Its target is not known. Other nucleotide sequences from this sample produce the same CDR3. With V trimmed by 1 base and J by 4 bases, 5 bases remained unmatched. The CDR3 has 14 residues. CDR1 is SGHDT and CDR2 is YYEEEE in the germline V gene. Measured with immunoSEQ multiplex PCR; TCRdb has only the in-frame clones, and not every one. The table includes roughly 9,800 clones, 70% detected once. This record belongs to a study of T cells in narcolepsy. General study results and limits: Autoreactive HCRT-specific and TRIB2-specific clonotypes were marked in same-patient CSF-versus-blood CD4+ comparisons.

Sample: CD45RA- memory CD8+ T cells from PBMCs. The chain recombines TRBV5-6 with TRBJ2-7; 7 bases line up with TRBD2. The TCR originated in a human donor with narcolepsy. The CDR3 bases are TGTGCCAGCAGCTTGAGCGGGGCGAGGTACGAGCAGTACTTC. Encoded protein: CASSLSGARYEQYF.